This TCR beta chain emerged from a study of CD8 T cells in Susac syndrome. V shed 6 bases, J shed 3 bases, and the junction held 5 bases outside the gene matches. Germline V gene lookup returns CDR1 MNHEY and CDR2 SVGAGI. This CDR3 is 14 amino acids long. Negative isolation was used for CD8+ and CD4+ T cells and FACS enrichment for TEMRA cells. Random hexamers primed reverse transcription of about 0.5 to 1 ug RNA. By means of immunoSEQ multiplex PCR, TCR beta CDR3 spanning 54 Vbeta and 13 Jbeta underwent amplification. TCRdb re-called the immunoSEQ multiplex PCR reads through MiXCR, storing one row per CDR3 protein. Of around 170,000 distinct CDR3 sequences in the sample, approximately 95% were seen once.

The rearrangement uses TRBV6-5 and TRBJ1-5; 7 bases align to TRBD1. This receptor was obtained from a human donor with Susac syndrome. Sequencing was done on a sample of CD4+ T cells from PBMCs. The CDR3: CASRRQGDNQPQHF. In DNA, the CDR3 is TGTGCCAGCAGGCGGCAGGGGGACAATCAGCCCCAGCATTTT.